This is a list of T cell receptor beta chains from one sample in a study of cytomegalovirus exposure and HLA in healthy donors. Assay used: immunoSEQ multiplex PCR; TCRdb lists only in-frame clones, some missing. The repertoire holds over 100,000 clones, roughly 8.3% seen once, with 4.5% to 6% in the top ten. Sequencing used PBMCs. Receptors originate from a man aged 35 to 55 in good health and CMV-seronegative. Each CDR3 is given with its conserved first and last residue. The D gene is left open where the match is weak. The size entry is marked missing in some rows and otherwise reads once, few, many or a size class.

J: TRBJ2-1; D: -; V: TRBV5-1; size: many; DNA: TGCGCCAGCAGCCTCGCCAGAGGCCTGTCTGGATATGAGCAGTTCTTC; CDR3: CASSLARGLSGYEQFF
J: TRBJ2-6; D: -; V: TRBV7-9; size: few; DNA: TGTGCCAGCACCCGGGACACTGGGGCCAACGTCCTGACTTTC; CDR3: CASTRDTGANVLTF
J: TRBJ2-7; D: TRBD1; V: TRBV18; size: few; DNA: TGTGCCAGCTCACTCTCGGGACAGGGCTACGAGCAGTACTTC; CDR3: CASSLSGQGYEQYF
J: TRBJ2-7; D: -; V: TRBV4-3; size: few; DNA: TGCGCCAGCAGCCAAGATCCAAAGCAGGGCTACGAGCAGTACTTC; CDR3: CASSQDPKQGYEQYF
J: TRBJ1-6; D: -; V: TRBV5-8; size: -; DNA: TGTGCCAGCAGCCCCTTTAATTCACCCCTCCACTTT; CDR3: CASSPFNSPLHF
J: TRBJ1-2; D: TRBD1; V: TRBV12-5; size: once; DNA: TGTGCTAGTGGTGGTCCCGGGACAGGGGACTATGGCTACACCTTC; CDR3: CASGGPGTGDYGYTF
J: TRBJ1-6; D: TRBD1; V: TRBV10-3; size: few; DNA: TGTGCCATCTCCCGGGACAGGGGAGCGAATTCACCCCTCCACTTT; CDR3: CAISRDRGANSPLHF
J: TRBJ2-3; D: TRBD2; V: TRBV4-2; size: few; DNA: TGTGCCAGCAGCCTTGGACTAGCGGGGGGGCCGAGCACAGATACGCAGTATTTT; CDR3: CASSLGLAGGPSTDTQYF
J: TRBJ2-2; D: TRBD1; V: TRBV5-1; size: once; DNA: TGCGCCAGCAGCTCGCGACAGGGACCGGCCGGGGAGCTGTTTTTT; CDR3: CASSSRQGPAGELFF
J: TRBJ2-3; D: -; V: TRBV18; size: few; DNA: TGTGCCAGCTCCAACCTCGGAGGTGCAGATACGCAGTATTTT; CDR3: CASSNLGGADTQYF
J: TRBJ1-1; D: TRBD1; V: TRBV5-4; size: -; DNA: TGTGCCAGCAGCTTATCTCAGGGGGCGGACACTGAAGCTTTCTTT; CDR3: CASSLSQGADTEAFF
J: TRBJ2-1; D: TRBD2; V: TRBV9; size: -; DNA: TGTGCCAGCAGCGCCCCCCGGGGGGTCCTTTACAATGAGCAGTTCTTC; CDR3: CASSAPRGVLYNEQFF
J: TRBJ2-7; D: TRBD1; V: TRBV28; size: -; DNA: TGTGCCAGCAGAGACAGGGGGTCCTACGAGCAGTACTTC; CDR3: CASRDRGSYEQYF
J: TRBJ2-5; D: TRBD2; V: TRBV9; size: few; DNA: TGTGCCAGCAGCGTAGCTGTAGGGCGGGGGGGCCAAGAGACCCAGTACTTC; CDR3: CASSVAVGRGGQETQYF
J: TRBJ1-2; D: -; V: TRBV6-1; size: few; DNA: TGTGCCAGCAGTGAGCAGAACTATGGCTACACCTTC; CDR3: CASSEQNYGYTF
J: TRBJ2-7; D: -; V: TRBV19; size: -; DNA: TGTGCCAGTAGTGTTCAGGGGGGCGGCAACGAGCAGTACTTC; CDR3: CASSVQGGGNEQYF
J: TRBJ2-3; D: -; V: TRBV5-4; size: -; DNA: TGTGCCAGCAGCGCCGGGTTTAATGGAGCGCAGTATTTT; CDR3: CASSAGFNGAQYF
J: TRBJ1-2; D: -; V: TRBV6-5; size: -; DNA: TGTGCCAGCAGTTGGGCCAGGGGCTACACCTTC; CDR3: CASSWARGYTF
J: TRBJ1-1; D: -; V: TRBV6-5; size: few; DNA: TGTGCCAGCAGTTACTCCCGGGGGAACACTGAAGCTTTCTTT; CDR3: CASSYSRGNTEAFF
J: TRBJ2-2; D: -; V: TRBV7-7; size: few; DNA: TGTGCCAGCAGCCCGAGACTAGGGGACACCGGGGAGCTGTTTTTT; CDR3: CASSPRLGDTGELFF
J: TRBJ2-7; D: -; V: TRBV11-2; size: few; DNA: TGTGCCAGCAGACTATGGGGGGAGGATCTCTCCTACGAGCAGTACTTC; CDR3: CASRLWGEDLSYEQYF
J: TRBJ2-3; D: TRBD2; V: TRBV11-2; size: few; DNA: TGTGCCAGCAGCTTACTAGCGGGGGCTACAGATACGCAGTATTTT; CDR3: CASSLLAGATDTQYF
J: TRBJ2-7; D: TRBD1; V: TRBV5-1; size: -; DNA: TGCGCCAGCAGCTTAGGGGAGACAGGGGGCCACGAGCAGTACTTC; CDR3: CASSLGETGGHEQYF
J: TRBJ1-4; D: TRBD1; V: TRBV2; size: -; DNA: TGTGCCAGCCCAATAACAGGGGAAATTCAGGCTAAACTGTTTTTT; CDR3: CASPITGEIQAKLFF
J: TRBJ2-1; D: TRBD2; V: TRBV4-1; size: few; DNA: TGCGCCAGCACCCCCGGGATTAGCGGGTACAATGAGCAGTTCTTC; CDR3: CASTPGISGYNEQFF
J: TRBJ1-6; D: -; V: TRBV30; size: few; DNA: TGTGCCTGGAGGTGGAGACAGTATAATTCACCCCTCCACTTT; CDR3: CAWRWRQYNSPLHF
J: TRBJ2-5; D: -; V: TRBV7-2; size: -; DNA: TGTGCCAGCAGCTTAATGGGGCCATTACAAGAGACCCAGTACTTC; CDR3: CASSLMGPLQETQYF
J: TRBJ2-1; D: TRBD2; V: TRBV6-5; size: -; DNA: TGTGCCAGCAACCCGGGACTAGCGAGGTCCAATGAGCAGTTCTTC; CDR3: CASNPGLARSNEQFF
J: TRBJ2-3; D: TRBD2; V: TRBV5-1; size: few; DNA: TGCGCCAGCAACCTAGCGGGGGTTTCGAATACGCAGTATTTT; CDR3: CASNLAGVSNTQYF
J: TRBJ2-1; D: TRBD2; V: TRBV2; size: few; DNA: TGTGCCAGCAGTACTAGCGGGCCAAACTCCAATGAGCAGTTCTTC; CDR3: CASSTSGPNSNEQFF
J: TRBJ2-1; D: TRBD2; V: TRBV5-1; size: -; DNA: TGCGCCAGCAGAAGCGGGACTAGCGGGGGCAATGAGCAGTTCTTC; CDR3: CASRSGTSGGNEQFF
J: TRBJ1-2; D: TRBD1; V: TRBV11-2; size: few; DNA: TGTGCCAGCAGCCCTCCCAGGGGGCAAGGCTACACCTTC; CDR3: CASSPPRGQGYTF
J: TRBJ2-6; D: -; V: TRBV5-1; size: -; DNA: TGCGCCAGCAGCTTGGCAGGGATCTCTGGGGCCAACGTCCTGACTTTC; CDR3: CASSLAGISGANVLTF
J: TRBJ2-7; D: TRBD1; V: TRBV6-5; size: -; DNA: TGTGCCAGCACCCGAACGGGACAGACCCACGAGCAGTACTTC; CDR3: CASTRTGQTHEQYF
J: TRBJ2-5; D: TRBD1; V: TRBV27; size: -; DNA: TGTGCCAGCAGTTTGGGGACAGGTTTTTCTCAAGAGACCCAGTACTTC; CDR3: CASSLGTGFSQETQYF
J: TRBJ2-1; D: -; V: TRBV4-3; size: -; DNA: TGCGCCAGCAGCCAAGATTTTCGGGACTCCGAGCAGTTCTTC; CDR3: CASSQDFRDSEQFF
J: TRBJ1-1; D: -; V: TRBV30; size: few; DNA: TGTGCCTGGAGTCAAGGAGCAGCGAACACTGAAGCTTTCTTT; CDR3: CAWSQGAANTEAFF
J: TRBJ1-1; D: TRBD1; V: TRBV7-6; size: -; DNA: TGTGCCAGCAGCTTGTCCCAGGGGGCTGAAGCTTTCTTT; CDR3: CASSLSQGAEAFF
J: TRBJ2-5; D: -; V: TRBV5-1; size: -; DNA: TGCGCCAGTAGCTTGGGGGGACAGACCCAAGAGACCCAGTACTTC; CDR3: CASSLGGQTQETQYF
J: TRBJ1-5; D: TRBD1; V: TRBV6-6; size: few; DNA: TGTGCCAGCAGTTACCCGGGACAGGGTACGGATCAGCCCCAGCATTTT; CDR3: CASSYPGQGTDQPQHF
J: TRBJ2-5; D: TRBD1; V: TRBV5-1; size: few; DNA: TGCGCCAGCAGCCGTACAGGGGTGGACGGAGAGACCCAGTACTTC; CDR3: CASSRTGVDGETQYF
J: TRBJ1-1; D: TRBD1; V: TRBV27; size: -; DNA: TGTGCCAGCAGTTGGGACAGGGGCACTGAAGCTTTCTTT; CDR3: CASSWDRGTEAFF
J: TRBJ1-5; D: -; V: TRBV15; size: -; DNA: TGTGCCACCAAACAGGGCAATCAGCCCCAGCATTTT; CDR3: CATKQGNQPQHF
J: TRBJ1-2; D: -; V: TRBV14; size: -; DNA: TGTGCCAGCAGCCAAGCCGACAGTTTCCCCCCCCGGGATGGCTACACCTTC; CDR3: CASSQADSFPPRDGYTF